These 27 T cell receptor beta chains were sequenced from one sample in a study of metastatic and nonmetastatic thyroid tumors. Thyroid surgery was performed in patients who had received no treatment beforehand. Through MiXCR, TCRdb re-clonotyped the PCR reads. This repertoire shows under 55,000 clones, more than 15% found once; its top ten account for roughly 3%. The sequencing sample was made of blood. The origin of the receptors is a female donor with papillary thyroid cancer or a benign thyroid nodule (not recorded which). Some clones in this sample may be carry-over from other donors' samples.

This clone was recorded many times. V gene TRBV7-9 combines with J gene TRBJ1-2; no clear D. The CDR3 is made up of 17 amino acids. The V gene's germline CDR1 is SEHNR and CDR2 FQNEAQ (reference sequence). Trimming removed 5 bases from V and 5 bases from J, with 24 bases in between. The CDR3 coding sequence is TGTGCCAGCAGCCCTAGCTTCTACGGGTTAGAGGTATATGGCTACACCTTC. Amino acids: CASSPSFYGLEVYGYTF.

A few counts support this clone. The CDR3 does not close with the conserved phenylalanine or tryptophan, likely indicating a read error. As DNA, the CDR3 is TGTGCCAGCAGTACTGCCGGGGCAGCCCTTAACTATGGCTACACCCTC. It is translated as CASSTAGAALNYGYTL. This chain joins TRBV28 and TRBJ1-2, with D possibly TRBD1 on 5 matching bases. The V gene's germline CDR1 is MDHEN and CDR2 SYDVKM. V lost 5 bases and J 1 base, leaving 17 bases between the germline ends. The CDR3 is 16 residues long.

The chain carries TRBV30 and TRBJ1-5, with 12 bases identical to TRBD1. Germline CDR1 is GTSNPN and CDR2 is SVGIG (reference sequence). The V gene end was trimmed by 3 bases and the J gene end by 4 bases; junction bases not matched to a gene: 7. The CDR3 length is 16 residues. The CDR3, as DNA: TGTGCCTGGAGGGGACAGGGGGCTATAATTAATCAGCCCCAGCATTTT. The encoded protein is CAWRGQGAIINQPQHF.

This clone came up many times. This chain joins TRBV18 and TRBJ2-2, with D possibly matching TRBD2 (5 bases). The V end lost 8 bases, the J end lost 1 base, and 14 bases lay between the germline ends. Germline V CDR1 and CDR2: KGHSH, LQKENI. CDR3 size: 15 residues. In DNA form, the CDR3 reads TGTGCCAGCACCCGAGGGAAGCGGAACACCGGGGAGCTGTTTTTT. Amino acid sequence: CASTRGKRNTGELFF.

This clone was picked up many times. The gene calls are TRBV5-1 and TRBJ2-1; the match to TRBD1 covers 9 bases. Germline CDR1 reads SGHRS; CDR2 reads YFSETQ. The CDR3 is made up of 16 amino acids. Trimming removed 6 bases from V and 3 bases from J; junction bases left unmatched: 10. CDR3 in amino acids: CASNQLGTGNYNEQFF. The CDR3 DNA reads as TGCGCCAGCAACCAACTTGGGACAGGGAACTACAATGAGCAGTTCTTC.

The chain has TRBV5-1 and TRBJ2-7; D possibly matches TRBD1 or TRBD2 (5 bases each). Trimming stripped 2 bases from V and 0 bases from J, with 12 bases between. CDR1 and CDR2 (germline): SGHRS, YFSETQ. The CDR3 contains 15 residues. The CDR3 here is CASSFGTLSSYEQYF. The CDR3 region has the DNA TGCGCCAGCAGCTTCGGGACGCTCAGCTCCTACGAGCAGTACTTC.

The V gene is TRBV11-1, the J gene TRBJ2-1, with 7 bases lining up with TRBD1. This CDR3 has 16 amino acids. J was trimmed by 4 bases and V by 2 bases; bases with no gene match: 8. Germline lookup yields CDR1 SGHAT and CDR2 FQDESV (reference sequence). The CDR3 region is CASSLLGTGAYNEQFF. The CDR3 DNA reads TGTGCCAGCAGCTTATTGGGAACAGGGGCATACAATGAGCAGTTCTTC. The whole variable domain, remainder taken from reference TRBV11-1 and TRBJ2-1, is EAEVAQSPRYKITEKSQAVAFWCDPISGHATLYWYRQILGQGPELLVQFQDESVVDDSQLPKDRFSAERLKGVDSTLKIQPAELGDSAMYLCASSLLGTGAYNEQFFGPGTRLTVL.

This clone was counted at least ten times. This chain links TRBV28 with TRBJ1-1; D gene ambiguous. The CDR3 has 10 amino acids. Germline V gene data show CDR1 as MDHEN and CDR2 as SYDVKM. V was trimmed by 7 bases and J by 3 bases, leaving 3 bases between them. CDR3 DNA sequence: TGTGCCAGCAAGGACACTGAAGCTTTCTTT. It encodes CASKDTEAFF.

This chain links TRBV20-1 with TRBJ1-6; TRBD1 aligns across 7 bases. This CDR3 is 14 amino acids long. The junction had 16 bases not matched to a gene; V was cut back by 4 bases and J by 16 bases. Looked up from germline, CDR1 is DFQATT and CDR2 is SNEGSKA (reference sequence). DNA of the CDR3: TGCAGTGCTAAGGGACAGAATGATAATTCAACACTCCACTTT. Its protein is CSAKGQNDNSTLHF.

About this clone itself: No conserved phenylalanine or tryptophan is present at the end of the CDR3, so a read error is the likely explanation. This chain uses TRBV28 with TRBJ1-3, with D maybe TRBD1 (6 bases). This CDR3 spans 17 amino acids. Trimming left V 11 bases short and J 1 base short, with 24 bases between. Germline V CDR1 and CDR2: MDHEN, SYDVKM. CDR3 DNA sequence: TGTGCCTCAAAAGGGGGTGCCCTGCCGGCGTCTGGAAACACCATATATTCT. As protein: CASKGGALPASGNTIYS.

Only a few counts were recorded for this clone. The gene calls are TRBV28 and TRBJ1-2, with D possibly matching TRBD1 (6 bases). The ends were cut back, 8 bases at V and 8 bases at J, with 18 bases in the middle. This CDR3 has 13 residues. CDR1 and CDR2 (germline): MDHEN, SYDVKM. The CDR3 DNA reads as TGTGCCAGCCAAGTCGGGACACGGTCCGGCTACACCTTC. Protein product: CASQVGTRSGYTF.

Regarding this clone: One junction end does not reproduce the germline sequence, and a read error may be involved. V usage is TRBV28 and J usage is TRBJ1-1; D unresolved. From germline, CDR1 is MDHEN and CDR2 SYDVKM. CDR3 length: 15 amino acids. CDR3 nucleotide sequence: TGTGCCGGCAGTTCCACCCCGCGGCCGAACACTGAAGCTTTCTTT. It encodes CAGSSTPRPNTEAFF.

This clone was counted many times. V is TRBV20-1 and J is TRBJ2-1, with D unresolved. This CDR3 region has 15 residues. Germline V lookup: CDR1 DFQATT, CDR2 SNEGSKA (reference sequence). Trimming removed 0 bases from V and 1 base from J, with 10 bases in between. CDR3 sequence reads: CSARDIRWSYNEQFF. The CDR3 DNA follows: TGCAGTGCTAGAGATATTCGATGGTCCTACAATGAGCAGTTCTTC.

CDR3 coding DNA: TGCGCCAGCCGATTGACAGGGGGCCTATTCTCTGGAAACACCATATATTTT. It yields the protein CASRLTGGLFSGNTIYF. V and J are TRBV5-1 and TRBJ1-3; 10 bases fit TRBD1. The germline gives CDR1 SGHRS, CDR2 YFSETQ. Unmatched junction bases numbered 10, after V lost 7 bases and J lost 0 bases. The CDR3 has 17 residues.

This clone was found many times. The chain couples TRBV30 to TRBJ2-6, with D possibly being TRBD1 (5 bases). The CDR3 consists of 17 residues. Germline assignment: CDR1 GTSNPN and CDR2 SVGIG (reference sequence). The V end was cut by 0 bases, the J end by 4 bases, with 16 bases between. Written as DNA, the CDR3 is TGTGCCTGGAGTGTTAGCAGGGTCTCCACCGGGGCCAACGTCCTGACTTTC. It codes for CAWSVSRVSTGANVLTF.

This clone was detected ten times or more. The chain uses TRBV12-3 or TRBV12-4 and TRBJ2-5, with TRBD2 identical over 10 bases. The CDR3 loop spans 15 amino acids. Unmatched junction bases numbered 3, after V lost 1 base and J lost 4 bases. This CDR3 reads CASSLVSGRGETQYF. The CDR3 DNA sequence: TGTGCCAGCAGTTTAGTCAGCGGGAGGGGAGAGACCCAGTACTTC.

This clone came up many times. This chain uses TRBV30 with TRBJ2-2; D perhaps matches TRBD1 (6 bases). CDR1 and CDR2 (germline): GTSNPN, SVGIG (reference sequence). Deletions cut 6 bases from V and 0 bases from J, with 17 bases between. The CDR3 is made up of 16 amino acids. Here the CDR3 reads CACPDRDYSNTGELFF. Here the CDR3 DNA reads TGTGCCTGCCCGGACAGAGACTATTCGAACACCGGGGAGCTGTTTTTT.

The chain is built from TRBV20-1 and TRBJ1-2; D is perhaps TRBD1 (6 bases). Germline V gene data show CDR1 as DFQATT and CDR2 as SNEGSKA (reference sequence). Trimming took 5 bases from V and 8 from J, leaving 18 bases between them. The CDR3 runs 13 residues. The CDR3 sequence: CSAGGGLSRGYTF. The CDR3 nucleotides read TGCAGTGCTGGAGGGGGGCTCTCTAGGGGCTACACCTTC.

This clone was detected many times. The J gene is TRBJ2-7, the V gene TRBV5-6, with TRBD2 as a possible D gene (5 bases). Germline V gene sequence: CDR1 SGHDT, CDR2 YYEEEE. V was pared by 0 bases and J by 2 bases, with 9 bases between. CDR3 length equals 14 residues. The CDR3 DNA reads TGTGCCAGCAGCTTGGAAGAGGGTACCTACGAGCAGTACTTC. Translating it yields CASSLEEGTYEQYF.

This chain joins TRBV12-3 or TRBV12-4 and TRBJ2-1; D remains unclear. This CDR3 spans 14 amino acids. Between the trimmed V and J ends, which lost 8 bases and 6 bases, there was a span of 17 bases. The chain's CDR3 is CASVSLGPGNEQFF. The CDR3 nucleotides read TGTGCCAGCGTTTCGCTTGGGCCCGGCAATGAGCAGTTCTTC.

This rearrangement joins TRBV5-6 to TRBJ1-5; perhaps TRBD1 as D (5 bases). Germline CDR1 is SGHDT and CDR2 is YYEEEE. V dropped 4 bases and J dropped 7 bases, with 12 bases sitting between them. This CDR3 region has 13 residues. CDR3 sequence: CASSLLDSQPQHF. The CDR3 DNA reads as TGTGCCAGCAGCCTATTAGACAGCCAGCCCCAGCATTTT.

This clone was detected many times. This chain uses TRBV12-5 with TRBJ1-1; D uncertain. From germline, CDR1 is LGHNT and CDR2 FRNRAP. V was cut by 1 base and J by 10 bases, with 7 bases left in between. CDR3 length: 11 amino acids. Written as DNA, the CDR3 is TGTGCTAGTGGTTTGGACTCTGGAGCTTTCTTT. Amino acids: CASGLDSGAFF.

This clone was detected ten times or more. The chain recombines TRBV2 with TRBJ2-7, with TRBD1 matching over 10 bases. There are 14 residues in the CDR3. CDR1 is SNHLY, CDR2 FYNNEI, per germline. V lost 6 bases and J lost 5; bases outside the gene matches: 7. The CDR3 DNA reads TGTGCCAGCAGATGGACAGGGGGTTCTGACGAGCAGTACTTC. Translation gives CASRWTGGSDEQYF.

In its sample, this clone was seen many times. V usage is TRBV12-3 or TRBV12-4 and J usage is TRBJ1-2; the D gene is possibly TRBD1 (6 bases). The V end lost 5 bases, the J end lost 4 bases, and 17 bases lay between the germline ends. The CDR3 runs to 15 residues. CDR3 protein: CASSRTNQGFYGYTF. DNA for the CDR3: TGTGCCAGCAGTCGGACAAACCAGGGGTTCTATGGCTACACCTTC.

This clone was observed many times. The rearrangement links TRBV28 to TRBJ2-3, with TRBD1 identical over 8 bases. The CDR3 has 16 amino acids. From germline, CDR1 is MDHEN and CDR2 SYDVKM. V shed 6 bases, J shed 1 base, and the junction held 9 bases outside the gene matches. The CDR3 DNA follows: TGTGCCAGCAGACGACAGGGGCGGGGAGGCACAGATACGCAGTATTTT. This sequence encodes CASRRQGRGGTDTQYF. Together with reference TRBV28 and TRBJ2-3, the CDR3 gives the full variable domain: DVKVTQSSRYLVKRTGEKVFLECVQDMDHENMFWYRQDPGLGLRLIYFSYDVKMKEKGDIPEGYSVSREKKERFSLILESASTNQTSMYLCASRRQGRGGTDTQYFGPGTRLTVL.

This clone was detected many times. This chain links TRBV7-9 with TRBJ2-7; D unresolved. Trimming left V 5 bases short and J 2 bases short, with 10 bases between. This CDR3 contains 13 residues. CDR1 and CDR2 from the germline V gene are SEHNR and FQNEAQ (reference sequence). The CDR3 sequence: CASSPIFPYEQYF. The CDR3 bases are TGTGCCAGCAGCCCCATTTTTCCCTACGAGCAGTACTTC.

This clone was picked up many times. The V gene is TRBV19, the J gene TRBJ1-1; no definite D call. This CDR3 has 15 residues. CDR1 is LNHDA and CDR2 is SQIVND in the germline V gene (reference sequence). Between the trimmed V and J ends, which lost 3 bases and 3 bases, there was a span of 14 bases. CDR3 residues: CASSIYSKVYTEAFF. The CDR3 nucleotides read TGTGCCAGTAGTATTTATTCGAAGGTCTACACTGAAGCTTTCTTT.